The T cell receptor (beta chain) under discussion was sequenced for a study of Tregs in tolerant kidney transplant recipients. General study points: Biological reproducibility was not directly addressed, but technical replication error appeared minimal.

TCRdb's table, derived via immunoSEQ multiplex PCR, lists solely in-frame clones and lacks some. The table records 60,000 or so clones, around 88% of them present only once. This clone was detected only a few times. What it binds is unknown. Unstimulated regulatory T cells (CD4+CD25+CD127-), CD4+CD25- non-regulatory cells, CD4 and CD8 cells were FACS-sorted from thawed PBMCs. This sequence was found in a human donor in good health. The material sequenced was CD4+ T cells from blood.

In DNA form, the CDR3 reads TGTGCCAGTAGGGGCTACTCTGGAAACACCATATATTTT. This gives the protein CASRGYSGNTIYF. The chain joins TRBV19 to TRBJ1-3; D is unresolved. The CDR3 length is 13 residues. Trimming left V 6 bases short and J 0 bases short, with 6 bases between. Germline CDR1 and CDR2: LNHDA and SQIVND (reference sequence).